Sequencing of this T cell receptor (beta chain) was carried out in a study of blood T cell repertoires in COVID-19. The wider study: PBMCs, B-cell-depleted T cells, or T cells provided the cDNA or gDNA that made up the material.

Researchers sorted participants into cohorts using their self-reported clinical history. Some clones are missing from TCRdb's copy, which holds only in-frame ones; the method was immunoSEQ multiplex PCR. The table has about 170,000 clones, approximately 87% seen once. The germline V gene encodes CDR1 SGHVS and CDR2 FNYEAQ. V shed 1 base and J shed 7 bases, with 13 bases lying between them. The CDR3 consists of 14 residues. Sequenced material: PBMCs or T cells enriched from blood (not recorded which). The receptor comes from a woman aged 45-59 years who had recovered from COVID-19. The chain recombines TRBV7-6 with TRBJ1-2; D is undetermined. CDR3 nucleotide sequence: TGTGCCAGCAGCTTAGTAAGTCGGGGAAGTGGCTACACCTTC. It translates to CASSLVSRGSGYTF.